The 15 T cell receptor beta chains below come from one sample, sequenced in a study of CD8+ T cells in alopecia areata. RNA was extracted and reverse transcribed into cDNA as the sequencing template. Using immunoSEQ multiplex PCR, the repertoire was profiled, and TCRdb retains in-frame clones only, with some absent. The sample lists some 190,000 clones; roughly 60% were seen once. The treatment was: oral pan-JAK inhibitor, 5-10 mg twice daily. Sequencing used CD4+ T cells sorted from blood, obtained at week 24, from a patient treated with tofacitinib. These receptor sequences come from a human donor with alopecia areata.

This clone was seen only a few times. The chain joins TRBV7-2 to TRBJ2-1, with TRBD1 as a possible D gene (6 bases). Germline V CDR1 and CDR2: SGHTA, FQGNSA. Trimming removed 7 bases at V and 5 bases at J, with 21 bases between. The CDR3 runs 16 residues. The CDR3 coding sequence is TGTGCCAGCACCTTTCGTGCCAGGGGCCATAACAATGAGCAGTTCTTC. It is translated as CASTFRARGHNNEQFF.

The V and J genes are TRBV30 and TRBJ1-2; unclear D gene. Trimming shortened V by 0 bases and J by 6 bases, and 8 bases separated the two germline ends. The CDR3 spans 12 residues. Germline CDR1 is GTSNPN and CDR2 is SVGIG (reference sequence). CDR3 bases: TGTGCCTGGAGTGTACGGGGAGATGGCTACACCTTC. Translated: CAWSVRGDGYTF.

V and J are TRBV19 and TRBJ1-2; D may be TRBD1 (5 bases). The CDR3 extends over 13 amino acids. Germline V gene sequence: CDR1 LNHDA, CDR2 SQIVND (reference sequence). Deletions cut 4 bases from V and 3 bases from J, with 9 bases between. The CDR3: CASSNRIDYGYTF. Written as DNA, the CDR3 is TGTGCCAGTAGTAACAGGATCGACTATGGCTACACCTTC.

The J gene is TRBJ1-2, the V gene TRBV2; no firm D call. Germline values: CDR1 SNHLY, CDR2 FYNNEI. V was shortened by 2 bases and J by 3 bases, with 16 bases between the two germline ends. This CDR3 is built from 16 residues. CDR3 nucleotides: TGTGCCAGCAGTGAAAGGGCAGCGGGTTCCTACTATGGCTACACCTTC. Protein sequence: CASSERAAGSYYGYTF.

This clone was picked up a small number of times. V and J are TRBV7-6 and TRBJ2-5; 10 bases line up with TRBD1. The CDR3 has 16 amino acids. The junction had 7 bases not matched to a gene; V was cut back by 1 base and J by 5 bases. The V gene's germline CDR1 is SGHVS and CDR2 FNYEAQ. CDR3 nucleotide sequence: TGTGCCAGCAGCTTAGTTTCGGGACAGGGGCAGGAGACCCAGTACTTC. As protein: CASSLVSGQGQETQYF.

The chain links TRBV6-4 to TRBJ2-3, with no clear D. The V gene lost 5 bases and the J gene lost 0 bases, with 9 bases spanning the gap. The germline CDR1 and CDR2 sequences are MRHNA and SNTAGT. The CDR3 consists of 14 residues. The CDR3: CASSSDTSTDTQYF. The CDR3 DNA reads as TGTGCCAGCAGTAGCGACACTAGCACAGATACGCAGTATTTT.

The V gene is TRBV29-1, the J gene TRBJ2-1; 7 bases agree with TRBD2. The germline V gene has CDR1 SQVTM and CDR2 ANQGSEA. With 3 bases clipped from V and 6 bases from J, the junction kept 5 bases outside the gene matches. This CDR3 spans 13 amino acids. The CDR3 DNA reads as TGCAGCGTTGATGGGAGGGCGCGCAATGAGCAGTTCTTC. Translation gives CSVDGRARNEQFF.

For this clone: Other DNA sequences from this sample encode an identical CDR3 as well. The chain is built from TRBV30 and TRBJ2-7; the match to TRBD1 covers 8 bases. Per the germline V gene, CDR1 is GTSNPN and CDR2 is SVGIG (reference sequence). Trimming cost V 0 bases and J 3 bases; bases outside gene matches: 1. The CDR3 length is 13 residues. In nucleotides, the CDR3 is TGTGCCTGGAGTGTAGGACAGGGCTACGAGCAGTACTTC. This translates into CAWSVGQGYEQYF.

The V gene is TRBV29-1, the J gene TRBJ1-2; no clear D. V gave up 0 bases and J gave up 5 bases, with 4 bases separating them. Germline CDR1 reads SQVTM; CDR2 reads ANQGSEA. The CDR3 sequence is 11 residues long. CDR3 protein: CSVEDGYGYTF. The CDR3, as DNA: TGCAGCGTTGAAGACGGGTATGGCTACACCTTC.

The CDR3 here is CASSLAQGPGPQHF. The CDR3, as DNA: TGTGCCAGCAGCTTAGCTCAGGGGCCGGGGCCCCAGCATTTT. This rearrangement joins TRBV7-9 to TRBJ1-5, with D tentatively TRBD1 (6 bases). Germline lookup yields CDR1 SEHNR and CDR2 FQNEAQ (reference sequence). This CDR3 has 14 amino acids. Trimming shortened V by 0 bases and J by 9 bases, and 12 bases separated the two germline ends.

Of note for this clone: The identical CDR3 is also encoded by other nucleotide sequences in the sample. The chain employs TRBV29-1 and TRBJ1-1; possible D gene TRBD1, 6 bases. Trimming shortened V by 4 bases and J by 2 bases, and 8 bases separated the two germline ends. The CDR3 contains 12 residues. Per germline, CDR1 SQVTM and CDR2 ANQGSEA. The CDR3 loop reads CSVAQGNTEAFF. CDR3 in DNA: TGCAGCGTTGCACAGGGAAACACTGAAGCTTTCTTT.

V gene TRBV5-4 combines with J gene TRBJ1-2; D call uncertain. This CDR3 spans 15 amino acids. Germline V gene sequence: CDR1 SGHNT, CDR2 YYREEE (reference sequence). The V end was cut by 1 base, the J end by 1 base, with 11 bases between. CDR3 residues: CASSLSTRGNYGYTF. CDR3 nucleotides: TGTGCCAGCAGCTTGTCTACCCGCGGTAACTATGGCTACACCTTC.

The J gene is TRBJ1-1, the V gene TRBV27; no clear D. The CDR3 totals 16 residues. Germline V gene lookup returns CDR1 MNHEY and CDR2 SMNVEV (reference sequence). Trimming stripped 7 bases from V and 1 base from J, with 19 bases between. CDR3 sequence (DNA): TGTGCCAGCAACCCCGGAGTGGGGTTTGAGAACACTGAAGCTTTCTTT. This encodes CASNPGVGFENTEAFF.

The rearrangement links TRBV9 to TRBJ1-5; no reliable D call. The CDR3 has 14 residues. The germline V gene encodes CDR1 SGDLS and CDR2 YYNGEE. V was clipped by 0 bases and J by 0 bases, with 4 bases between them. CDR3 sequence: CASSVGVSNQPQHF. The CDR3, as DNA: TGTGCCAGCAGCGTAGGGGTTAGCAATCAGCCCCAGCATTTT.

CDR3 DNA: TGTGCCAGCAGTACCCGAGGGCCGGCGGACTATGGCTACACCTTC. Translation: CASSTRGPADYGYTF. The V call is TRBV25-1, the J call TRBJ1-2; D ambiguous. V gave up 5 bases and J gave up 3 bases, with 16 bases separating them. The CDR3 consists of 15 residues. Per the germline V gene, CDR1 is MGHDK and CDR2 is SYGVNS.